The clone carrying this T cell receptor beta chain was seen at least ten times. Individual cDNA molecules each carried unique molecular identifiers attached by the library. TCRdb recomputed calls from the 5' RACE reads with MiXCR, one row per CDR3 protein. The top ten hold about 1.3% of the sample, which has around 140,000 distinct CDR3 sequences, roughly 4% seen once. Trimming stripped 0 bases from V and 5 bases from J, with 14 bases between. Germline V gene sequence: CDR1 LGHNA, CDR2 YNFKEQ. The CDR3 totals 15 residues. The sample belongs to a study of human T cells and chemical hapten exposure. Study at large: Per-sample variation in TCR yield stemmed mainly from small pooled library volume differences.

Unfractionated whole blood served as the source for total RNA extraction. The TCR was taken from a female donor in good health. V gene TRBV4-2 combines with J gene TRBJ2-7, with a tentative D call TRBD2 (7 bases). The CDR3 DNA reads as TGTGCCAGCAGCCAAGAAGAAGGGGGGGCCGACGAGCAGTACTTC. Protein: CASSQEEGGADEQYF.